Below, 12 T cell receptor beta chains from the same sample are listed, as sequenced in a study of human T cells and chemical hapten exposure. Via MiXCR, TCRdb re-called the RACE reads, giving one row per CDR3 protein. The sample lists 380,000 or so distinct CDR3 sequences, around 5% occurring once. Time point defined: pre-sensitization, week 0. The treatment was: therapeutic diphenylcyclopropenone sensitization with weekly scalp DPC. This specimen was whole blood, taken in connection with sensitization to the hapten diphenylcyclopropenone (DPC). The source of these receptors is a woman between 18 and 29 years old with alopecia areata. Some clones in this sample may be carry-over from other donors' samples.

The chain couples TRBV19 to TRBJ2-7; 8 positions agree with TRBD1. The V gene's germline CDR1 is LNHDA and CDR2 SQIVND (reference sequence). The CDR3 runs to 15 residues. V lost 7 bases and J lost 3; bases outside the gene matches: 11. The CDR3 sequence is CASTTTGTGDYEQYF. The CDR3 DNA is TGTGCCAGTACCACGACCGGGACAGGAGACTACGAGCAGTACTTC.

This clonotype appeared many times. This chain links TRBV9 with TRBJ2-3; D gene uncertain. The germline V gene has CDR1 SGDLS and CDR2 YYNGEE. This CDR3 has 14 residues. V was shortened by 0 bases and J by 3 bases, with 8 bases between the two germline ends. The CDR3 reads CASSVDVGTDTQYF. DNA for the CDR3: TGTGCCAGCAGCGTAGACGTCGGAACAGATACGCAGTATTTT.

This clonotype appeared a few times. The genes are TRBV2 and TRBJ2-1, with D perhaps matching TRBD1 (5 bases). The CDR3 consists of 14 residues. V lost 4 bases to trimming and J lost 4 bases, with 11 bases between them. CDR1 is SNHLY and CDR2 is FYNNEI in the germline V gene. The CDR3 sequence is CASSAATVYNEQFF. The CDR3 DNA follows: TGTGCCAGCAGTGCCGCGACAGTATACAATGAGCAGTTCTTC.

This clonotype was counted only a few times. The J gene is TRBJ2-3, the V gene TRBV28, with D tentatively TRBD2 (6 bases). CDR1 MDHEN and CDR2 SYDVKM come from the germline V gene. This CDR3 has 13 amino acids. V was cut by 6 bases and J by 8 bases, with 15 bases left in between. The CDR3 loop reads CASRERRASTQYF. CDR3 bases: TGTGCCAGCAGAGAGCGGAGGGCGAGTACGCAGTATTTT.

This clonotype was detected only a few times. The chain links TRBV7-9 to TRBJ2-1; TRBD2 agrees at 13 bases. With 5 bases clipped from V and 0 bases from J, the junction kept 10 bases outside the gene matches. The CDR3 is 19 residues long. Germline-derived CDR1 and CDR2 are SEHNR and FQNEAQ (reference sequence). The CDR3: CASSKTSGGTTYSYNEQFF. The CDR3 nucleotides read TGTGCCAGCAGCAAGACTAGCGGGGGGACTACCTACTCCTACAATGAGCAGTTCTTC. Variable domain in full (rest from reference TRBV7-9 and TRBJ2-1): DTGVSQNPRHKITKRGQNVTFRCDPISEHNRLYWYRQTLGQGPEFLTYFQNEAQLEKSRLLSDRFSAERPKGSFSTLEIQRTEQGDSAMYLCASSKTSGGTTYSYNEQFFGPGTRLTVL.

The V and J genes are TRBV5-6 and TRBJ2-3; 7 bases are a match to TRBD2. CDR1 and CDR2 (germline): SGHDT, YYEEEE. The length of the CDR3 is 16 residues. V trimming: 0 bases; J trimming: 0 bases; junction bases outside the gene matches: 4. The CDR3 region is CASSLGSGASTDTQYF. The CDR3 nucleotides are TGTGCCAGCAGCTTGGGGAGCGGGGCTAGCACAGATACGCAGTATTTT.

The chain uses TRBV29-1 and TRBJ1-2, with D possibly TRBD1 on 6 matching bases. This CDR3 has 13 amino acids. V lost 4 bases and J lost 8, with 17 bases in between. The germline V gene has CDR1 SQVTM and CDR2 ANQGSEA. CDR3 nucleotides: TGCAGCGTTGTGGTTACGGGGGCATCGGGCTACACCTTC. This translates into CSVVVTGASGYTF.

This clonotype was observed a handful of times. This chain uses TRBV6-5 with TRBJ2-1, with a weak D call TRBD1 (5 bases). The CDR3 is 16 amino acids. Germline CDR1 and CDR2: MNHEY and SVGAGI. The V gene lost 2 bases and the J gene lost 0 bases, with 11 bases spanning the gap. The CDR3 nucleotides read TGTGCCAGCAGTTACAGGGGTATAAGCTCCTACAATGAGCAGTTCTTC. This gives the protein CASSYRGISSYNEQFF.

Ten or more counts support this clonotype. The chain combines TRBV11-2 with TRBJ2-5; 13 bases map to TRBD2. This CDR3 region has 18 residues. Losses at the gene ends were 5 bases for V and 5 bases for J; bases not matched to a gene: 14. Germline V gene data show CDR1 as SGHAT and CDR2 as FQNNGV. CDR3 in amino acids: CASSLGRLAGGPRETQYF. The CDR3, as DNA: TGTGCCAGCAGCCTTGGGAGACTAGCGGGGGGCCCTAGGGAGACCCAGTACTTC.

This clonotype was seen at least ten times. The genes are TRBV20-1 and TRBJ2-1; TRBD1 aligns across 8 bases. V shed 4 bases, J shed 7 bases, and the junction held 9 bases outside the gene matches. The CDR3 totals 14 residues. Germline loops: CDR1 DFQATT, CDR2 SNEGSKA (reference sequence). CDR3: CSATGTGGFNEQFF. As DNA, the CDR3 is TGCAGTGCTACCGGGACAGGCGGATTTAATGAGCAGTTCTTC.

This clonotype was detected many times. The J gene is TRBJ2-5, the V gene TRBV10-3; no reliable D call. The V gene lost 4 bases and the J gene lost 4 bases, with 4 bases spanning the gap. Germline V lookup: CDR1 ENHRY, CDR2 SYGVKD. The CDR3 is made up of 11 amino acids. CDR3 region: CAISVGETQYF. The CDR3 DNA reads as TGTGCCATCAGTGTTGGAGAGACCCAGTACTTC.

The V gene is TRBV12-5, the J gene TRBJ1-2; no reliable D call. Germline CDR1 and CDR2: LGHNT and FRNRAP. The CDR3 covers 14 residues. Trimming removed 0 bases from V and 4 bases from J, with 9 bases in between. For the CDR3, the DNA is TGTGCTAGTGGTTTGGTCCTCATCACCTATGGCTACACCTTC. This gives the protein CASGLVLITYGYTF. The full variable domain, in which reference TRBV12-5 and TRBJ1-2 provide the parts outside the CDR3, is DARVTQTPRHKVTEMGQEVTMRCQPILGHNTVFWYRQTMMQGLELLAYFRNRAPLDDSGMPKDRFSAEMPDATLATLKIQPSEPRDSAVYFCASGLVLITYGYTFGSGTRLTVV.